Below are 9 T cell receptor beta chains sequenced from a single sample in a study of blood T cell repertoires in COVID-19. Only in-frame clones appear in the TCRdb table, and some are missing; sequencing was by immunoSEQ multiplex PCR. This table holds about 140,000 clones, roughly 84% found once. Source material: peripheral blood. The receptors originated from a man aged 25-45 years with COVID-19, enrolled during active disease.

Regarding this clone: Other nucleotide sequences in the sample specify the same CDR3. CDR3: CASRGANYGYTF. CDR3 coding DNA: TGTGCCAGCCGGGGAGCGAACTATGGCTACACCTTC. The chain is built from TRBV2 and TRBJ1-2; D is unresolved. V lost 8 bases and J 2 bases, leaving 9 bases between the germline ends. Germline CDR1 SNHLY, CDR2 FYNNEI. The CDR3 length is 12 residues.

V is TRBV27 and J is TRBJ2-1; TRBD2 aligns across 11 bases. The CDR3 consists of 17 residues. Germline V gene sequence: CDR1 MNHEY, CDR2 SMNVEV (reference sequence). V trimming: 5 bases; J trimming: 7 bases; junction bases outside the gene matches: 13. The CDR3 DNA follows: TGTGCCAGCAGTCGAATAGGGACTAGCGGTGGGGGAAATGAGCAGTTCTTC. This encodes CASSRIGTSGGGNEQFF.

The gene calls are TRBV28 and TRBJ1-6, with a possible D match to TRBD1 (6 bases). With 6 bases removed from V and 8 bases from J, the gap between germline ends came to 20 bases. The germline V gene has CDR1 MDHEN and CDR2 SYDVKM. The CDR3 is made up of 16 amino acids. The CDR3 DNA reads TGTGCCAGCAGGGACCCTCCGGGGGCGGGAGATTCACCCCTCCACTTT. This sequence encodes CASRDPPGAGDSPLHF. Based on the CDR3 plus reference TRBV28 and TRBJ1-6, the full variable domain is DVKVTQSSRYLVKRTGEKVFLECVQDMDHENMFWYRQDPGLGLRLIYFSYDVKMKEKGDIPEGYSVSREKKERFSLILESASTNQTSMYLCASRDPPGAGDSPLHFGNGTRLTVT.

The gene calls are TRBV10-3 and TRBJ2-1, with 13 bases that match TRBD2. The trim removed 10 bases at V and 4 bases at J, leaving 4 bases unmatched. Germline lookup yields CDR1 ENHRY and CDR2 SYGVKD. The CDR3 runs 14 residues. The CDR3 spells CATRTSGSYNEQFF. CDR3 nucleotides: TGTGCCACCAGGACTAGCGGGAGTTACAATGAGCAGTTCTTC.

This clone occurred a few times. The chain is built from TRBV4-2 and TRBJ2-3; 9 bases align to TRBD2. J lost 5 bases, V lost 0 bases, and 9 bases had no gene match. Germline CDR1 LGHNA, CDR2 YNFKEQ. The CDR3 spans 17 residues. The CDR3 sequence is CASSQDWAGGPGDTQYF. CDR3 DNA sequence: TGTGCCAGCAGCCAAGATTGGGCGGGAGGGCCAGGAGATACGCAGTATTTT.

J is TRBJ2-5 and V is TRBV2; TRBD1 matches 8 bases. Losses at the gene ends were 7 bases for V and 2 bases for J; bases not matched to a gene: 3. The CDR3 runs to 13 residues. Germline lookup yields CDR1 SNHLY and CDR2 FYNNEI. The CDR3 DNA is TGTGCCAGCACGGGACAGGTTCAAGAGACCCAGTACTTC. Protein: CASTGQVQETQYF.

The chain has TRBV11-2 and TRBJ2-7; 10 nucleotides agree with TRBD1. V was pared by 3 bases and J by 7 bases, with 9 bases of the junction left unmatched. The CDR3 has 15 residues. Germline CDR1 reads SGHAT; CDR2 reads FQNNGV. The CDR3 DNA follows: TGTGCCAGCAGCTTCGGACAGGGGGGTCTTGGGGAGCAGTACTTC. Protein product: CASSFGQGGLGEQYF.

V usage is TRBV2 and J usage is TRBJ2-7; the D gene is possibly TRBD2 (5 bases). Trimming removed 10 bases from V and 0 bases from J, with 16 bases in between. Germline lookup yields CDR1 SNHLY and CDR2 FYNNEI. This CDR3 is 14 amino acids long. This CDR3 reads CATKLGPSSYEQYF. In nucleotides, the CDR3 is TGTGCCACCAAACTAGGACCGAGCTCCTACGAGCAGTACTTC.

The chain employs TRBV7-8 and TRBJ2-3, with 8 bases identical to TRBD1. Per germline, CDR1 SGHVS and CDR2 FQNEAQ. Trimming at V came to 4 bases and at J to 0 bases, leaving 9 bases not matched to a gene. This CDR3 region has 17 residues. The CDR3 DNA is TGTGCCAGCAGCTCCGGACAGGGCCGGAGTAGCACAGATACGCAGTATTTT. Residues: CASSSGQGRSSTDTQYF.